What follows are 13 T cell receptor beta chains derived from one specimen sequenced in a study of cytomegalovirus exposure and HLA in healthy donors. The PCR ran on 60 Vbeta and 13 Jbeta primers. Produced via immunoSEQ multiplex PCR; TCRdb's table is partial and in-frame only. The data contain roughly 170,000 clones, 75% of them singletons. The material sequenced was PBMCs. The source of these receptors is a female donor in good health and CMV-seronegative.

This sequence joins TRBV13 and TRBJ2-3; TRBD2 matches at 16 bases. Germline V gives CDR1 PRHDT, CDR2 FYEKMQ (reference sequence). J was trimmed by 3 bases and V by 3 bases; bases with no gene match: 3. CDR3 length equals 17 residues. CDR3 nucleotides: TGTGCCAGCAGCTTGGGACTAGCGGGAGGGGAGACAGATACGCAGTATTTT. Its translation: CASSLGLAGGETDTQYF.

V usage is TRBV4-3 and J usage is TRBJ1-3; D call uncertain. The length of the CDR3 is 19 residues. Germline V gene sequence: CDR1 LGHNA, CDR2 YSLEER. The V and J ends lost 0 bases and 0 bases respectively, with 18 bases between them. This CDR3 reads CASSQDLVRENPSGNTIYF. The CDR3 nucleotides are TGCGCCAGCAGCCAAGATCTCGTGCGAGAAAACCCCTCTGGAAACACCATATATTTT.

J is TRBJ2-7 and V is TRBV5-1; D is perhaps TRBD2 (6 bases). The CDR3 is 16 amino acids. The V end was cut by 3 bases, the J end by 0 bases, with 16 bases between. From germline, CDR1 is SGHRS and CDR2 YFSETQ. This CDR3 reads CASSSTAGPLSYEQYF. The CDR3 region has the DNA TGCGCCAGCAGCTCCACGGCGGGGCCACTCTCCTACGAGCAGTACTTC.

The rearrangement uses TRBV7-9 and TRBJ2-7; D may be TRBD1 (6 bases). In germline, CDR1 is SEHNR, CDR2 FQNEAQ (reference sequence). The CDR3 has 13 amino acids. V was trimmed by 4 bases and J by 5 bases, leaving 12 bases between them. The CDR3 DNA follows: TGTGCCAGCAGCTCGAGGGGGTACCACGAGCAGTACTTC. Residues: CASSSRGYHEQYF.

This clone is a singleton in its sample. The gene calls are TRBV6-4 and TRBJ2-1; TRBD2 aligns across 14 bases. The V gene end was trimmed by 4 bases and the J gene end by 9 bases; junction bases not matched to a gene: 5. Germline loops: CDR1 MRHNA, CDR2 SNTAGT. This CDR3 region has 15 residues. The CDR3 is CASSAGTSGRSEQFF. The CDR3 nucleotides are TGTGCCAGCAGTGCAGGGACTAGCGGGAGATCTGAGCAGTTCTTC.

The gene calls are TRBV6-4 and TRBJ2-3, with 11 positions matching TRBD2. This CDR3 is 15 amino acids long. V lost 3 bases and J lost 4; bases outside the gene matches: 3. Germline CDR1 and CDR2: MRHNA and SNTAGT. CDR3 loop: CASSELAGGPDTQYF. CDR3 in DNA: TGTGCCAGCAGTGAGTTAGCGGGGGGGCCAGATACGCAGTATTTT.

The chain recombines TRBV7-9 with TRBJ2-3, with D possibly matching TRBD1 (5 bases). The CDR3 runs to 13 residues. V gave up 6 bases and J gave up 4 bases, with 11 bases separating them. Germline V gene data show CDR1 as SEHNR and CDR2 as FQNEAQ (reference sequence). The CDR3 protein is CASRKIGADTQYF. CDR3 nucleotide sequence: TGTGCCAGCAGGAAGATAGGGGCAGATACGCAGTATTTT.

J is TRBJ2-7 and V is TRBV9, with 7 bases aligning to TRBD2. Germline loops: CDR1 SGDLS, CDR2 YYNGEE. Trimming cost V 1 base and J 2 bases; bases outside gene matches: 24. This CDR3 has 21 residues. CDR3 residues: CASSVHPGQTPFSGVPYEQYF. The DNA for the CDR3 is TGTGCCAGCAGCGTACACCCCGGTCAGACACCGTTCAGCGGGGTCCCCTACGAGCAGTACTTC.

This clone appeared once. In DNA form, the CDR3 reads TGTGCCAGCAGTGAACTAGCGACGGGACTAGCGGGGGGGCGGTCCTACAATGAGCAGTTCTTC. This gives the protein CASSELATGLAGGRSYNEQFF. This chain connects TRBV2 to TRBJ2-1, with 16 bases identical to TRBD2. V shed 2 bases, J shed 1 base, and the junction held 11 bases outside the gene matches. The germline V gene has CDR1 SNHLY and CDR2 FYNNEI. This CDR3 comprises 21 residues. Supplemented by reference TRBV2 and TRBJ2-1, the full variable domain reads EPEVTQTPSHQVTQMGQEVILRCVPISNHLYFYWYRQILGQKVEFLVSFYNNEISEKSEIFDDQFSVERPDGSNFTLKIRSTKLEDSAMYFCASSELATGLAGGRSYNEQFFGPGTRLTVL.

V and J are TRBV10-1 and TRBJ2-3; a weak D match, TRBD2 (5 bases). Germline CDR1 and CDR2: WNHNN and SYGVQD (reference sequence). The V end lost 8 bases, the J end lost 2 bases, and 11 bases lay between the germline ends. The CDR3 consists of 13 residues. CDR3 amino acids: CASCQEDTDTQYF. CDR3 DNA sequence: TGCGCCAGCTGTCAGGAGGACACAGATACGCAGTATTTT.

This chain links TRBV7-9 with TRBJ2-2, with a weak D call TRBD1 (5 bases). The CDR3 totals 15 residues. The V end lost 3 bases, the J end lost 4 bases, and 12 bases lay between the germline ends. Germline CDR1 reads SEHNR; CDR2 reads FQNEAQ (reference sequence). The CDR3 coding sequence is TGTGCCAGCAGCTTCAGGACACCTTCCACCGGGGAGCTGTTTTTT. It is translated as CASSFRTPSTGELFF.

The chain combines TRBV29-1 with TRBJ2-1; 8 nucleotides line up with TRBD2. The CDR3 extends over 13 amino acids. Germline loops: CDR1 SQVTM, CDR2 ANQGSEA. J was trimmed by 1 base and V by 4 bases; bases with no gene match: 0. CDR3 sequence (DNA): TGCAGCGTTGGCGGGAGGTCCTACAATGAGCAGTTCTTC. It specifies CSVGGRSYNEQFF.

The chain carries TRBV9 and TRBJ2-7, with 12 bases that match TRBD2. This CDR3 has 14 residues. Germline values: CDR1 SGDLS, CDR2 YYNGEE. The V gene end was trimmed by 4 bases and the J gene end by 6 bases; junction bases not matched to a gene: 5. The chain's CDR3 is CASSKLAGGPEQYF. CDR3 nucleotide sequence: TGTGCCAGCAGCAAACTAGCGGGGGGCCCCGAGCAGTACTTC.